A single sample is the source of the 22 T cell receptor beta chains below, sequenced in a study of T cell repertoires in cytomegalovirus infection. MiXCR was run by TCRdb on the reads, yielding one entry per CDR3 protein. The table has about 900,000 distinct CDR3 sequences, about a third seen once. Antigens of these TCRs are unknown. The source material was cultured CD8+ T cells from PBMCs, sampled from culture after CMV antigen stimulation. All receptors derive from a human donor in good health (CMV status not recorded). Some clones in this sample may be carry-over from other donors' samples.

The sample holds a few counts of this clonotype. As DNA, the CDR3 is TGTGCCAGCAGCCCGGGGGGTAGGCACGAGCAGTACTTC. Amino acids: CASSPGGRHEQYF. The chain carries TRBV7-6 and TRBJ2-7; 7 nucleotides line up with TRBD2. There are 13 residues in the CDR3. The J segment lost 5 bases and the V segment lost 5 bases, leaving 6 bases of the junction unmatched. CDR1 is SGHVS and CDR2 is FNYEAQ in the germline V gene.

The chain recombines TRBV4-3 with TRBJ1-2, with D uncertain. Looked up from germline, CDR1 is LGHNA and CDR2 is YSLEER. CDR3 length: 11 residues. V shed 1 base and J shed 10 bases, with 7 bases lying between them. CDR3: CASSQGLDYTF. CDR3 bases: TGCGCCAGCAGCCAAGGACTAGACTACACCTTC.

As regards this clonotype: Compared with germline, one end of the junction differs, possibly owing to a read error. V and J are TRBV7-7 and TRBJ1-5; 7 positions agree with TRBD1. There are 16 residues in the CDR3. Germline V gene sequence: CDR1 SSHAT, CDR2 FNYEAQ (reference sequence). The CDR3 region is CASSYAGGMSNQPQHF. In nucleotides, the CDR3 is TGTGCTAGCAGCTACGCAGGGGGAATGAGCAATCAGCCCCAGCATTTT.

The chain combines TRBV18 with TRBJ2-7; D remains unclear. V lost 2 bases and J lost 7, with 9 bases in between. This CDR3 is 12 amino acids long. Germline V lookup: CDR1 KGHSH, CDR2 LQKENI. This chain's CDR3 is CASSPYIWEQYF. In DNA form, the CDR3 reads TGTGCCAGCTCACCATATATATGGGAGCAGTACTTC.

This clonotype has at least ten counts. The chain carries TRBV7-8 and TRBJ2-1; D is unresolved. This CDR3 spans 16 amino acids. V shed 1 base and J shed 0 bases, with 10 bases lying between them. CDR1 SGHVS and CDR2 FQNEAQ come from the germline V gene. This chain's CDR3 is CASSLEASDSYNEQFF. CDR3 in DNA: TGTGCCAGCAGCTTAGAGGCCAGCGACTCCTACAATGAGCAGTTCTTC.

The chain carries TRBV27 and TRBJ2-7, with a tentative D call TRBD1 (5 bases). The CDR3 extends over 12 amino acids. V dropped 6 bases and J dropped 2 bases, with 8 bases sitting between them. The V gene's germline CDR1 is MNHEY and CDR2 SMNVEV (reference sequence). CDR3 residues: CASRGRTYEQYF. The CDR3 bases are TGTGCCAGCAGGGGGCGGACCTACGAGCAGTACTTC.

This clonotype came up many times. The chain links TRBV7-2 to TRBJ2-7; unclear D gene. V gave up 2 bases and J gave up 0 bases, with 14 bases separating them. Germline loops: CDR1 SGHTA, CDR2 FQGNSA. The CDR3 has 16 amino acids. As DNA, the CDR3 is TGTGCCAGCAGCTTAAGTAGCAACCTCGGCTCCTACGAGCAGTACTTC. Translated: CASSLSSNLGSYEQYF.

The sample holds a few counts of this clonotype. V and J are TRBV6-2 or TRBV6-3 and TRBJ2-7; 11 nucleotides align to TRBD1. V was clipped by 6 bases and J by 6 bases; unmatched bases: 7. From germline, CDR1 is MNHEY and CDR2 SVGEGT. This CDR3 spans 14 amino acids. The CDR3, as DNA: TGTGCCAGCAGCGGGGGACAGGGGGTAATCGAGCAGTACGTC. It encodes CASSGGQGVIEQYV.

J is TRBJ2-5 and V is TRBV27; D unclear. The V and J ends lost 0 bases and 5 bases respectively, with 13 bases between them. CDR1 and CDR2 (germline): MNHEY, SMNVEV (reference sequence). The CDR3 runs 15 residues. The CDR3 DNA is TGTGCCAGCAGTTTATCGACGGTTTTGGGGGAGACCCAGTACTTC. Translated, it gives CASSLSTVLGETQYF.

V and J are TRBV4-3 and TRBJ1-4; D might be TRBD1 (6 bases). Germline V CDR1 and CDR2: LGHNA, YSLEER. V dropped 4 bases and J dropped 4 bases, with 13 bases sitting between them. The CDR3 has 15 residues. CDR3 loop: CASSRQDRGNEKLFF. CDR3 nucleotide sequence: TGCGCCAGCAGCCGACAGGACCGCGGTAATGAAAAACTGTTTTTT.

This clonotype was seen only a few times. The chain has TRBV5-6 and TRBJ2-5, with D perhaps matching TRBD1 or TRBD2 (5 bases each). V was trimmed by 0 bases and J by 5 bases, leaving 14 bases between them. Germline V gives CDR1 SGHDT, CDR2 YYEEEE. This CDR3 has 15 amino acids. The DNA for the CDR3 is TGTGCCAGCAGCTTGGTGAGGGGCCTGTGGGAGACCCAGTACTTC. The encoded protein is CASSLVRGLWETQYF.

The chain recombines TRBV7-8 with TRBJ1-5; TRBD1 agrees at 8 bases. The V gene end was trimmed by 4 bases and the J gene end by 0 bases; junction bases not matched to a gene: 11. The germline CDR1 and CDR2 sequences are SGHVS and FQNEAQ. This CDR3 contains 18 residues. CDR3 region: CASSSLQGDQDSNQPQHF. CDR3 DNA: TGTGCCAGCAGCTCGCTACAGGGGGATCAAGATAGCAATCAGCCCCAGCATTTT.

This clonotype has more than one count but fewer than ten. The chain recombines TRBV6-2 or TRBV6-3 with TRBJ1-1; 8 nucleotides match TRBD1. The CDR3 loop spans 14 amino acids. Germline assignment: CDR1 MNHEY and CDR2 SVGEGT. V shed 7 bases and J 3 bases; nucleotides not matched to a gene: 7. The CDR3 loop is CASTDRQGYTEAFF. CDR3 nucleotides: TGTGCCAGCACCGACCGACAGGGGTACACTGAAGCTTTCTTT.

Worth noting for this clonotype: One end of the junction fails to match germline, which may point to a read error. The chain links TRBV6-5 to TRBJ2-3; TRBD2 matches 10 bases. CDR3 length: 14 residues. CDR1 is MNHEY, CDR2 SVGAGI, per germline. The CDR3: CVSSLAGGGDTQYF. DNA of the CDR3: TGTGTCAGCAGTTTAGCGGGGGGCGGAGATACGCAGTATTTT.

The rearrangement links TRBV6-1 to TRBJ2-3, with D possibly TRBD2 on 7 matching bases. Trimming left V 1 base short and J 2 bases short, with 13 bases between. The CDR3 extends over 16 amino acids. Germline V lookup: CDR1 MNHNS, CDR2 SASEGT. This CDR3 reads CASSEVAGANTDTQYF. As DNA, the CDR3 is TGTGCCAGCAGTGAAGTCGCGGGGGCGAACACAGATACGCAGTATTTT.

This clonotype has a single count. The genes are TRBV6-2 or TRBV6-3 and TRBJ2-1; TRBD1 matches at 12 bases. The CDR3 is made up of 16 amino acids. Germline assignment: CDR1 MNHEY and CDR2 SVGEGT. V trimming: 5 bases; J trimming: 15 bases; junction bases outside the gene matches: 17. CDR3 protein: CASSSPSVGDRGLGFF. The CDR3 DNA is TGTGCCAGCAGTAGCCCTAGTGTTGGGGACAGGGGGCTTGGGTTCTTC.

V usage is TRBV20-1 and J usage is TRBJ2-3, with a weak D call TRBD1 (5 bases). This CDR3 contains 14 residues. V was clipped by 0 bases and J by 3 bases, with 10 bases between them. Per the germline V gene, CDR1 is DFQATT and CDR2 is SNEGSKA (reference sequence). The CDR3, as DNA: TGCAGTGCTAGAGATTCCAGGGTGACAGATACGCAGTATTTT. Its protein product is CSARDSRVTDTQYF.

The table lists this clonotype with a few counts. V usage is TRBV7-9 and J usage is TRBJ2-5; TRBD2 aligns across 11 bases. CDR1 SEHNR and CDR2 FQNEAQ come from the germline V gene (reference sequence). V lost 7 bases, J lost 1 base, and 8 bases stayed unmatched. This CDR3 contains 16 residues. CDR3 sequence: CASNPSGGPLQETQYF. The CDR3 coding sequence is TGTGCCAGCAACCCTAGCGGGGGGCCCCTCCAAGAGACCCAGTACTTC.

There are many counts of this clonotype. The chain combines TRBV10-3 with TRBJ2-1; a possible D gene is TRBD2 (6 bases). V lost 6 bases, J lost 7 bases, and 19 bases lay in between. This CDR3 is 15 amino acids long. CDR1 ENHRY and CDR2 SYGVKD come from the germline V gene. The CDR3 coding sequence is TGTGCCATCAGAGGGGAGGAGGACTATGAAAATGAGCAGTTCTTC. This encodes CAIRGEEDYENEQFF.

This clonotype has just a few counts. The V gene is TRBV27, the J gene TRBJ1-1; 8 nucleotides agree with TRBD1. The CDR3 sequence is 16 residues long. Germline V gene data show CDR1 as MNHEY and CDR2 as SMNVEV (reference sequence). With V trimmed by 4 bases and J by 0 bases, 7 bases remained unmatched. The CDR3 protein is CASSSADRVLNTEAFF. In DNA, the CDR3 is TGTGCCAGCAGTTCTGCGGACAGGGTCCTGAACACTGAAGCTTTCTTT.

This clonotype was seen more than once but under ten times. The chain has TRBV19 and TRBJ2-1, with 10 bases lining up with TRBD1. This CDR3 comprises 20 residues. V lost 5 bases to trimming and J lost 1 base; unmatched junction nucleotides: 17. Per the germline V gene, CDR1 is LNHDA and CDR2 is SQIVND (reference sequence). CDR3 region: CASSLPPGTGVGPSYNEQFF. CDR3 nucleotides: TGTGCCAGTAGTCTCCCTCCCGGGACAGGGGTTGGCCCGTCCTACAATGAGCAGTTCTTC. The variable domain in full, completed from reference TRBV19 and TRBJ2-1, reads DGGITQSPKYLFRKEGQNVTLSCEQNLNHDAMYWYRQDPGQGLRLIYYSQIVNDFQKGDIAEGYSVSREKKESFPLTVTSAQKNPTAFYLCASSLPPGTGVGPSYNEQFFGPGTRLTVL.

The V call is TRBV7-9, the J call TRBJ2-7, with D possibly matching TRBD2 (8 bases). Germline V gives CDR1 SEHNR, CDR2 FQNEAQ (reference sequence). This CDR3 is 14 amino acids long. The V and J ends lost 6 bases and 5 bases respectively, with 17 bases between them. The CDR3 sequence is CASRRGDRGDEQYF. CDR3 DNA: TGTGCCAGCAGGCGGGGGGACAGAGGTGACGAGCAGTACTTC.